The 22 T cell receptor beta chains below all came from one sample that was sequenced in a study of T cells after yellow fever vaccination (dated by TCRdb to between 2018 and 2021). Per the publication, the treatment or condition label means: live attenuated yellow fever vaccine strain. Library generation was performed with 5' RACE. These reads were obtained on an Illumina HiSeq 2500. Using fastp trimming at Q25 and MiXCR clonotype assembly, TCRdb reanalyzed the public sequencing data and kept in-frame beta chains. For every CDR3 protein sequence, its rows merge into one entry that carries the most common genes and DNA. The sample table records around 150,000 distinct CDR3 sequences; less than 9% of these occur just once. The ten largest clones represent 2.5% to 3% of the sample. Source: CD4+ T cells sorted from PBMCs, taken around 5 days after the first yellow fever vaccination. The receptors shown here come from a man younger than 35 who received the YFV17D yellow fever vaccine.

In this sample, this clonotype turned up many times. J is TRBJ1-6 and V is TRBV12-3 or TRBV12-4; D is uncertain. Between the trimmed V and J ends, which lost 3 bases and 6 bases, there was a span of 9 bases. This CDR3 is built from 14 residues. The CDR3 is CASSFGQRNSPLHF. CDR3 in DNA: TGTGCCAGCAGTTTTGGGCAGCGTAATTCACCCCTCCACTTT.

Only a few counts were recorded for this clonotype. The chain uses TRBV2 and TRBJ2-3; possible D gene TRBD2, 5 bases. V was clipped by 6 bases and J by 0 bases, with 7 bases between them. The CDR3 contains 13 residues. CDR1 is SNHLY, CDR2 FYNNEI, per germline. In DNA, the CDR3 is TGTGCCAGCAGAGAGGGTAGCACAGATACGCAGTATTTT. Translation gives CASREGSTDTQYF. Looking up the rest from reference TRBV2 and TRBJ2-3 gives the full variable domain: EPEVTQTPSHQVTQMGQEVILRCVPISNHLYFYWYRQILGQKVEFLVSFYNNEISEKSEIFDDQFSVERPDGSNFTLKIRSTKLEDSAMYFCASREGSTDTQYFGPGTRLTVL.

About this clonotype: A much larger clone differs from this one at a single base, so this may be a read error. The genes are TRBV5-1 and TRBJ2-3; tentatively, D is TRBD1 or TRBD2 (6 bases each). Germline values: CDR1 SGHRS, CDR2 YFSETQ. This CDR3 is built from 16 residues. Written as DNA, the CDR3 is TGCGCCAGCGGCTTGGCGGGAAGGGGGTTCACAGATACGCAGTATTTT. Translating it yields CASGLAGRGFTDTQYF.

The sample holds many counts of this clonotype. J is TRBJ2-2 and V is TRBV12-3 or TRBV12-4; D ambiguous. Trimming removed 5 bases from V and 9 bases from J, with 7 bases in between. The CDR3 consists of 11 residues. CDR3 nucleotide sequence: TGTGCCAGCAGTGTTTTAAGGGAGCTGTTTTTT. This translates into CASSVLRELFF.

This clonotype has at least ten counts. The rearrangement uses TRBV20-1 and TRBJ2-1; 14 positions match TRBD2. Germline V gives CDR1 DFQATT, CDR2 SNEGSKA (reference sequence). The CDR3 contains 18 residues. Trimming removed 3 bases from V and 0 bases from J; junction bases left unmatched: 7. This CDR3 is CSARTSGGAGSSYNEQFF. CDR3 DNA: TGCAGTGCTAGGACTAGCGGGGGGGCCGGTAGCTCCTACAATGAGCAGTTCTTC.

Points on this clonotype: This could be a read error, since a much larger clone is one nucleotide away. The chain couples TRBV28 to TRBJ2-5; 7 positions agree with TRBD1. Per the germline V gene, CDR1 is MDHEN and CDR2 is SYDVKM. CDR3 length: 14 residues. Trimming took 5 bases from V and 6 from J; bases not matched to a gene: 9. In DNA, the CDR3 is TGTGCCAGCAGTAAGACAGGGAATCTACAGACCCAGTACTTC. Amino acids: CASSKTGNLQTQYF.

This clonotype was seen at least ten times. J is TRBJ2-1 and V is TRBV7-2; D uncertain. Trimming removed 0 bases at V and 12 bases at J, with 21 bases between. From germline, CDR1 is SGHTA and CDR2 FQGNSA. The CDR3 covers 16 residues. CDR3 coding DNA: TGTGCCAGCAGCTTAGCGCTCTCCGGGCATGTAAAAGGGCAGTTCTTC. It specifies CASSLALSGHVKGQFF.

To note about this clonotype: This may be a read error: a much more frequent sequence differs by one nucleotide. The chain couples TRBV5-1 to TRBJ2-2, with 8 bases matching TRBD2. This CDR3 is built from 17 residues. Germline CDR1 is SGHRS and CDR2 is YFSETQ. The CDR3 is CASSLFGSSGGTGELIF. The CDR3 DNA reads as TGCGCCAGCAGCTTATTCGGTTCCAGCGGGGGCACCGGGGAGCTGATTTTT.

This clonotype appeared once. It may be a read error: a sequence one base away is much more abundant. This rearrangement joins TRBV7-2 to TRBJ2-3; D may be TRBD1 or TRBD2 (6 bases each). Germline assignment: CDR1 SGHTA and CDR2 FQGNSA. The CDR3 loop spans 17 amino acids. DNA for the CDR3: TGTGCCAACAGCCGGGGGCGGGTCCCGGCTTTCACAGATACGCAGTATTTT. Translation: CANSRGRVPAFTDTQYF.

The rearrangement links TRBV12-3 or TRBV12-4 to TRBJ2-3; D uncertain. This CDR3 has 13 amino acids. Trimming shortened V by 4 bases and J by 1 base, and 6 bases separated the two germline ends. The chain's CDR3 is CASSSSGTDTQYF. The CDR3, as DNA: TGTGCCAGCAGTTCAAGTGGCACAGATACGCAGTATTTT.

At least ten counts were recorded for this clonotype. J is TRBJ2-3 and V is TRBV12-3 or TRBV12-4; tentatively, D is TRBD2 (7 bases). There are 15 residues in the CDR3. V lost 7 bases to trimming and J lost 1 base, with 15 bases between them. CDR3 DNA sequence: TGTGCCAGCACTGCGGGGAGGGGGGGCACAGATACGCAGTATTTT. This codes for CASTAGRGGTDTQYF.

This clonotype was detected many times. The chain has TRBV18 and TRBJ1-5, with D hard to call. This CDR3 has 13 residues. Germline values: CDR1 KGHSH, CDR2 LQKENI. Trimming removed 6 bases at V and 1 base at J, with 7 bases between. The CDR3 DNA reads TGTGCCAGCTCGGGTGGAAGCAATCAGCCCCAGCATTTT. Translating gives CASSGGSNQPQHF.

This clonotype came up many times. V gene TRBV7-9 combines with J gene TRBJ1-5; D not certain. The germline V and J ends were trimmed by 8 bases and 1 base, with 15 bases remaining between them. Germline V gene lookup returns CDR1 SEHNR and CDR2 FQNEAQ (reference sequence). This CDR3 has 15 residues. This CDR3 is CASGLDRGSNQPQHF. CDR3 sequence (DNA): TGTGCCAGCGGTCTAGATCGAGGGAGCAATCAGCCCCAGCATTTT.

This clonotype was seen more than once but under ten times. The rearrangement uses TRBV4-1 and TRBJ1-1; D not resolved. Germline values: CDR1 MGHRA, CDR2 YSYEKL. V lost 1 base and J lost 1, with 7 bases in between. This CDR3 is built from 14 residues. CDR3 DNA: TGCGCCAGCAGCCAAGTTTCGTCGAACACTGAAGCTTTCTTT. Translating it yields CASSQVSSNTEAFF.

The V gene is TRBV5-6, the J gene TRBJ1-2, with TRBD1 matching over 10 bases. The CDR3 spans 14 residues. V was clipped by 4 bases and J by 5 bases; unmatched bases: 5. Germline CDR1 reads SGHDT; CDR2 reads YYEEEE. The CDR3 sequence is CASSKPGQGYGYTF. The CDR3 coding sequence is TGTGCCAGCAGCAAACCGGGACAGGGGTATGGCTACACCTTC. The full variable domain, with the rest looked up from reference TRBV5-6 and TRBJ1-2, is DAGVTQSPTHLIKTRGQQVTLRCSPKSGHDTVSWYQQALGQGPQFIFQYYEEEERQRGNFPDRFSGHQFPNYSSELNVNALLLGDSALYLCASSKPGQGYGYTFGSGTRLTVV.

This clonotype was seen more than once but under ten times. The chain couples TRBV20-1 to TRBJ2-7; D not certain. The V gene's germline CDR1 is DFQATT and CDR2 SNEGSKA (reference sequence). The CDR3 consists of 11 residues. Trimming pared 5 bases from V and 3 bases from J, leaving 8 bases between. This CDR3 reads CSAGRNYEQYF. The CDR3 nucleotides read TGCAGTGCTGGCAGAAACTACGAGCAGTACTTC.

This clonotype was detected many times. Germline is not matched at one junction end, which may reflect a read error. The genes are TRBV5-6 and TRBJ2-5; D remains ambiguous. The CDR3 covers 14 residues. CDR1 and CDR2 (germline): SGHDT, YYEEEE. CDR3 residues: CASSRTGIQETQYF. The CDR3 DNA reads TGTGCCAGCAGCCGGACGGGTATTCAAGAAACCCAGTACTTC.

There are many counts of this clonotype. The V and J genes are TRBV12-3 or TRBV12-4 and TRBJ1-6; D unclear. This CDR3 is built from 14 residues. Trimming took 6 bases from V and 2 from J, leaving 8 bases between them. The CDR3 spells CASRPLAYNSPLHF. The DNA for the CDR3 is TGTGCCAGCAGGCCTTTAGCCTATAATTCACCCCTCCACTTT.

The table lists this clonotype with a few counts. Here the CDR3 reads CASSPDFEGYEQYF. The CDR3 nucleotides read TGTGCCAGCAGCCCAGACTTCGAAGGGTACGAGCAGTACTTC. The rearrangement joins TRBV2 to TRBJ2-7, with D hard to call. The V end was cut by 6 bases, the J end by 4 bases, with 16 bases between. Germline V gives CDR1 SNHLY, CDR2 FYNNEI. The CDR3 loop spans 14 amino acids.

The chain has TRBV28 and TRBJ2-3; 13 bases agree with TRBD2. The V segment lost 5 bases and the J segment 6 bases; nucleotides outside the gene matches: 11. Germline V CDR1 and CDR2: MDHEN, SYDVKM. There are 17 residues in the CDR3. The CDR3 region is CASSTTSGGAGWDTQYF. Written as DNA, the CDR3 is TGTGCCAGCAGTACCACTAGCGGGGGGGCCGGATGGGATACGCAGTATTTT.

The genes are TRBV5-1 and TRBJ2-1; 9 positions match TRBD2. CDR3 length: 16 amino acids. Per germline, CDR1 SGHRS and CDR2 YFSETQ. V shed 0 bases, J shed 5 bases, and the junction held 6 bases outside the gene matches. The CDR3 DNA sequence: TGCGCCAGCAGCTTGGTAGTAGGCGGGGGGGACAATGAGCAGTTCTTC. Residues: CASSLVVGGGDNEQFF.

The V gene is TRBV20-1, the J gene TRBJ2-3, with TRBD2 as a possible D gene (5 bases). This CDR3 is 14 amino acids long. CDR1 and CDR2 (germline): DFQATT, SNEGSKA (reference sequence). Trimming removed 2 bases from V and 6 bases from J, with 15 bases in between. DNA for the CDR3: TGCAGTGCTAGACGACGGGGTTTAAAGGATACGCAGTATTTT. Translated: CSARRRGLKDTQYF.